The clone carrying this T cell receptor (beta chain) has just a few counts. The same CDR3 also results from other DNA sequences found in this sample. These data originate in a study of cytomegalovirus exposure and HLA in healthy donors. Primers included in the PCR were 60 Vbeta and 13 Jbeta primers. Using immunoSEQ multiplex PCR, the repertoire was profiled, and TCRdb retains in-frame clones only, with some absent. The sample has 110,000 or so clones, over 75% seen once. This CDR3 comprises 13 residues. Trimming removed 3 bases from V and 5 bases from J; junction bases left unmatched: 2. Germline assignment: CDR1 SEHNR and CDR2 FQNEAQ (reference sequence).

This chain joins TRBV7-9 and TRBJ1-1, with 8 bases lining up with TRBD1. Sequencing was carried out using PBMCs. The sequence was obtained from a woman aged 18 to 35 in good health and CMV-seronegative. This chain's CDR3 is CASSLTGETEAFF. For the CDR3, the DNA is TGTGCCAGCAGCTTGACAGGGGAAACTGAAGCTTTCTTT.